The clone carrying this T cell receptor (beta chain) occurred a few times. Its antigen is undetermined. This entry is derived from a study of T-cell reconstitution after alpha-beta-depleted transplantation in children. Study-wide results and limits: Alpha-beta T cells present about two months after transplant were reported to originate from several hundred expanded graft clones. TCRbeta diversity was high at day 60 in some patients (a result of surviving recipient T cells and thymic progenitors). The main origin of T-cell counts and diversity one year after transplant was newly produced T cells.

Germline V gives CDR1 SGHTA, CDR2 FQGTGA. The CDR3 is 15 amino acids. The V and J ends lost 2 bases and 7 bases, in that order; junction bases with no gene match: 7. Library preparation (for TCRbeta) was performed with unique molecular identifiers. TCRdb analysed the PCR reads with MiXCR anew, one entry per CDR3 protein. The data contain some 600,000 distinct CDR3 sequences, under 15% of them singletons. J is TRBJ2-5 and V is TRBV7-3; 10 bases line up with TRBD2. Sequenced here: PBMCs, mostly from graft donor cells, sampled 360 days after TCRalphabeta/CD19-depleted stem cell transplant. The TCR originated in a male patient between 10 and 17 years old who had a stem cell transplant for acute myeloid leukemia, so the T cells may come from the graft donor. The CDR3: CASSLGASGSGTQYF. Written as DNA, the CDR3 is TGTGCCAGCAGCTTAGGGGCTAGCGGGAGTGGGACCCAGTACTTC.